What follows are 2 T cell receptor beta chains derived from one specimen sequenced in a study of PD-1 blockade in classical Hodgkin lymphoma. Here immunoSEQ multiplex PCR was the method, and the copy in TCRdb shows in-frame clones only, minus some. The sample includes more than 30,000 clones, approximately 85% of them seen just once. Each patient's relapse followed autologous stem cell transplantation, and brentuximab vedotin exposure varied. This sample comprised peripheral blood mononuclear cells (PBMCs), obtained at baseline. These receptor sequences come from a human donor with classical Hodgkin lymphoma.

This chain joins TRBV6-1 and TRBJ1-5; no reliable D call. Germline lookup yields CDR1 MNHNS and CDR2 SASEGT. CDR3 length: 13 amino acids. The V end was cut by 0 bases, the J end by 7 bases, with 7 bases between. The CDR3 region has the DNA TGTGCCAGCAGTGAAGCGAGGGTACAGCCCCAGCATTTT. It yields the protein CASSEARVQPQHF.

The chain uses TRBV6-6 and TRBJ2-7; D possibly corresponds to TRBD2 (6 bases). The ends were cut back, 0 bases at V and 7 bases at J, with 13 bases in the middle. CDR1 and CDR2 from the germline V gene are MNHNY and SVGAGI (reference sequence). The CDR3 loop spans 14 amino acids. Written as DNA, the CDR3 is TGTGCCAGCAGTTACTCGACCCTAGCGAGTGAGCAGTACTTC. This encodes CASSYSTLASEQYF.